Presented here are 24 T cell receptor beta chains from one specimen sequenced in a study of shared clonotypes between healthy human individuals. The assay was immunoSEQ multiplex PCR, and TCRdb's table has in-frame clones only and misses some. The sample carries 1,500,000 or so clones, around 97% recorded once. The specimen sequenced was naive CD4+ T cells sorted from blood. Described subset: CD45RA+ positively selected. The receptors were sampled from a man aged 30 to 39 in good health.

CDR3 in DNA: TGTGCCTGGAGGGGGGACGTAAACTATGGCTACACCTTC. Translation: CAWRGDVNYGYTF. V is TRBV30 and J is TRBJ1-2; maybe TRBD1 (5 bases). V was clipped by 3 bases and J by 2 bases, with 10 bases between them. The CDR3 is 13 amino acids. Germline CDR1 reads GTSNPN; CDR2 reads SVGIG (reference sequence).

The chain carries TRBV7-9 and TRBJ1-1; 9 bases are a match to TRBD1. The CDR3 has 13 amino acids. Looked up from germline, CDR1 is SEHNR and CDR2 is FQNEAQ (reference sequence). J gave up 10 bases and V 5 bases, and 8 bases lay outside the gene matches. The chain's CDR3 is CASSATGGDLAFF. The CDR3 DNA reads TGTGCCAGCAGCGCAACAGGGGGCGACCTAGCTTTCTTT.

In nucleotides, the CDR3 is TGTGCCAGCAGCTTAGGGGACAGGGCCATCTATGGCTACACCTTC. Protein: CASSLGDRAIYGYTF. This chain uses TRBV11-2 with TRBJ1-2, with 9 bases identical to TRBD1. V gave up 1 base and J gave up 4 bases; unmatched junction bases: 4. This CDR3 has 15 residues. In germline, CDR1 is SGHAT, CDR2 FQNNGV.

The chain recombines TRBV19 with TRBJ2-7; tentatively, D is TRBD1 (6 bases). V gave up 5 bases and J gave up 1 base, with 12 bases separating them. This CDR3 region has 14 residues. Germline CDR1 and CDR2: LNHDA and SQIVND (reference sequence). The CDR3 region has the DNA TGTGCCAGTAGTTCGACAGGAACATCCTACGAGCAGTACTTC. This codes for CASSSTGTSYEQYF.

The V call is TRBV6-6, the J call TRBJ2-3; D may be TRBD1 (6 bases). The CDR3 has 14 amino acids. Trimming pared 3 bases from V and 3 bases from J, leaving 10 bases between. Germline-derived CDR1 and CDR2 are MNHNY and SVGAGI (reference sequence). CDR3 residues: CASSYGQSTDTQYF. CDR3 nucleotides: TGTGCCAGCAGTTATGGACAGTCTACAGATACGCAGTATTTT.

V gene TRBV18 combines with J gene TRBJ1-1; possible D gene TRBD1, 6 bases. The V end was cut by 5 bases, the J end by 1 base, with 11 bases between. In germline, CDR1 is KGHSH, CDR2 LQKENI. The CDR3 is 14 amino acids. The CDR3 reads CASSESQGNTEAFF. The CDR3 DNA reads as TGTGCCAGCTCAGAATCACAGGGGAACACTGAAGCTTTCTTT.

J is TRBJ2-7 and V is TRBV29-1; TRBD1 matches 10 bases. V lost 4 bases to trimming and J lost 3 bases; unmatched junction nucleotides: 6. The CDR3 sequence is 14 residues long. CDR1 SQVTM and CDR2 ANQGSEA come from the germline V gene. The chain's CDR3 is CSVGGQGVFYEQYF. The DNA of the CDR3 is TGCAGCGTTGGAGGACAGGGGGTGTTCTACGAGCAGTACTTC.

The sample holds a few counts of this clone. Within the sample, other DNA sequences also encode this same CDR3. V is TRBV18 and J is TRBJ2-5; D ambiguous. This CDR3 has 11 residues. The V end was cut by 4 bases, the J end by 2 bases, with 2 bases between. Germline V gene lookup returns CDR1 KGHSH and CDR2 LQKENI. The CDR3 coding sequence is TGTGCCAGCTCACTACAAGAGACCCAGTACTTC. This codes for CASSLQETQYF.

V usage is TRBV28 and J usage is TRBJ1-5; weak D call: TRBD1 (6 bases). CDR3 length equals 16 residues. V was clipped by 7 bases and J by 0 bases, with 16 bases between them. Germline V gene lookup returns CDR1 MDHEN and CDR2 SYDVKM. The CDR3 DNA reads TGTGCCAGCAACCAGGACAGATATTATAGCAATCAGCCCCAGCATTTT. It yields the protein CASNQDRYYSNQPQHF.

This clone was observed once. This chain connects TRBV28 to TRBJ1-4; a possible D gene is TRBD1 (5 bases). The CDR3 sequence is 16 residues long. The germline gives CDR1 MDHEN, CDR2 SYDVKM. Trimming cost V 6 bases and J 2 bases, with 16 bases left between them. In DNA, the CDR3 is TGTGCCAGCAGAAGACCAGGGTTTCCGACTAATGAAAAACTGTTTTTT. This encodes CASRRPGFPTNEKLFF.

J is TRBJ1-4 and V is TRBV6-6; TRBD1 might be the D (6 bases). The CDR3 loop spans 15 amino acids. Germline CDR1 is MNHNY and CDR2 is SVGAGI (reference sequence). V lost 4 bases and J 10 bases, leaving 19 bases between the germline ends. The DNA of the CDR3 is TGTGCCAGCAGTTTTACAGGGTTAAGGGGTGGAAAACTGTTTTTT. As protein: CASSFTGLRGGKLFF.

The genes are TRBV5-1 and TRBJ2-1, with TRBD1 matching 10 bases. This CDR3 is 17 amino acids long. The J segment lost 1 base and the V segment lost 1 base, leaving 5 bases of the junction unmatched. Germline V gene sequence: CDR1 SGHRS, CDR2 YFSETQ. The CDR3: CASSLHGTGDSYNEQFF. The CDR3 coding sequence is TGCGCCAGCAGCTTGCATGGGACAGGGGATTCCTACAATGAGCAGTTCTTC.

The genes are TRBV2 and TRBJ2-1; D could derive from TRBD1 or TRBD2 (5 bases each). Germline V gene data show CDR1 as SNHLY and CDR2 as FYNNEI. This CDR3 is 13 amino acids long. Trimming took 6 bases from V and 9 from J, leaving 15 bases between them. The CDR3 reads CASRGVNEGEQFF. The DNA for the CDR3 is TGTGCCAGCAGGGGGGTGAACGAAGGTGAGCAGTTCTTC. Based on the CDR3 plus reference TRBV2 and TRBJ2-1, the full variable domain is EPEVTQTPSHQVTQMGQEVILRCVPISNHLYFYWYRQILGQKVEFLVSFYNNEISEKSEIFDDQFSVERPDGSNFTLKIRSTKLEDSAMYFCASRGVNEGEQFFGPGTRLTVL.

V is TRBV5-6 and J is TRBJ2-3; 12 bases are shared with TRBD2. Germline CDR1 reads SGHDT; CDR2 reads YYEEEE. The CDR3 is 16 amino acids. V lost 2 bases and J lost 1; bases outside the gene matches: 2. The CDR3 region has the DNA TGTGCCAGCAGCTTACGACTAGCGGGAGGCACAGATACGCAGTATTTT. Translating gives CASSLRLAGGTDTQYF.

The rearrangement uses TRBV5-1 and TRBJ2-1, with TRBD2 matching 12 bases. The ends lost 4 bases at V and 6 bases at J; junction bases unmatched: 5. This CDR3 comprises 15 residues. Germline CDR1 is SGHRS and CDR2 is YFSETQ. In DNA, the CDR3 is TGCGCCAGCAGCACACGGACTAGCGGGATCAATGAGCAGTTCTTC. Translating gives CASSTRTSGINEQFF.

The gene calls are TRBV28 and TRBJ2-1, with 7 bases matching TRBD2. The germline CDR1 and CDR2 sequences are MDHEN and SYDVKM. The CDR3 covers 19 residues. V was pared by 6 bases and J by 7 bases, with 24 bases of the junction left unmatched. CDR3 bases: TGTGCCAGCAGCAAGACTAGCACCATGAAGATCACCGGTAGGAATGAGCAGTTCTTC. This sequence encodes CASSKTSTMKITGRNEQFF.

V and J are TRBV9 and TRBJ2-3; 8 bases fit TRBD1. The trim removed 4 bases at V and 3 bases at J, leaving 7 bases unmatched. Germline assignment: CDR1 SGDLS and CDR2 YYNGEE. This CDR3 spans 15 amino acids. The chain's CDR3 is CASSRQGAQTDTQYF. The CDR3 bases are TGTGCCAGCAGCAGGCAGGGGGCGCAAACAGATACGCAGTATTTT.

CDR3 protein: CASSLGTVNEKLFF. The CDR3 DNA sequence: TGTGCCAGCAGTTTAGGGACAGTTAATGAAAAACTGTTTTTT. The gene calls are TRBV27 and TRBJ1-4, with 7 bases aligning to TRBD1. The CDR3 totals 14 residues. Germline V gene lookup returns CDR1 MNHEY and CDR2 SMNVEV (reference sequence). Trimming took 2 bases from V and 4 from J; bases not matched to a gene: 1. The entire variable domain, with the rest obtained from reference TRBV27 and TRBJ1-4, is as follows: EAQVTQNPRYLITVTGKKLTVTCSQNMNHEYMSWYRQDPGLGLRQIYYSMNVEVTDKGDVPEGYKVSRKEKRNFPLILESPSPNQTSLYFCASSLGTVNEKLFFGSGTQLSVL.

A note on this clone: Other DNA sequences within the sample encode an identical CDR3. J is TRBJ2-1 and V is TRBV7-2; no clear D gene. CDR3 length: 15 residues. Per germline, CDR1 SGHTA and CDR2 FQGNSA. Trimming cost V 1 base and J 0 bases, with 7 bases left between them. The CDR3 region has the DNA TGTGCCAGCAGCTTAGTTGCTAGCTCCTACAATGAGCAGTTCTTC. Protein sequence: CASSLVASSYNEQFF.

The genes are TRBV11-2 and TRBJ2-5, with D perhaps TRBD1 or TRBD2 (6 bases each). There are 16 residues in the CDR3. In germline, CDR1 is SGHAT, CDR2 FQNNGV. V was pared by 1 base and J by 5 bases, with 17 bases between. This CDR3 reads CASSLGLRGAGETQYF. DNA for the CDR3: TGTGCCAGCAGCTTAGGATTAAGGGGGGCCGGGGAGACCCAGTACTTC.

The chain employs TRBV11-2 and TRBJ2-3, with TRBD2 matching over 9 bases. The CDR3 spans 15 residues. With 1 base clipped from V and 8 bases from J, the junction kept 7 bases outside the gene matches. CDR1 and CDR2 (germline): SGHAT, FQNNGV. Written as DNA, the CDR3 is TGTGCCAGCAGCTTAGGAGCGGGAGGAGGAGTTACGCAGTATTTT. Its protein product is CASSLGAGGGVTQYF.

Concerning this clone: The identical CDR3 is also encoded by other nucleotide sequences in the sample. The chain carries TRBV10-3 and TRBJ2-7, with D maybe TRBD2 (6 bases). V shed 4 bases and J shed 6 bases, with 7 bases lying between them. Germline V gene sequence: CDR1 ENHRY, CDR2 SYGVKD. This CDR3 has 11 amino acids. CDR3 residues: CAISVGGEQYF. CDR3 DNA: TGTGCCATCAGTGTCGGGGGCGAGCAGTACTTC.

The gene calls are TRBV28 and TRBJ1-2, with TRBD1 matching 11 bases. CDR3 length: 14 residues. The germline V gene encodes CDR1 MDHEN and CDR2 SYDVKM. V shed 5 bases and J 7 bases; nucleotides not matched to a gene: 6. As DNA, the CDR3 is TGTGCCAGCAGTCTATTGGGACAGGGGGGTGGCTACACCTTC. Protein: CASSLLGQGGGYTF.

The gene calls are TRBV6-6 and TRBJ1-1; TRBD1 is a possible D gene (5 bases). CDR3 length equals 14 residues. V lost 6 bases and J lost 4, with 15 bases in between. Germline V gives CDR1 MNHNY, CDR2 SVGAGI (reference sequence). CDR3 in amino acids: CASRGQILGTEAFF. The CDR3, as DNA: TGTGCCAGCAGGGGGCAGATCCTCGGCACTGAAGCTTTCTTT.